The 25 T cell receptor beta chains below were found in one sample sequenced in a study of regulatory T cells in long-lasting Graves disease (dated by TCRdb to about 2021). Library method: multiplex PCR. TCRdb records Illumina HiSeq 4000 as the sequencer. CDR3 regions were amplified by Arm-PCR with iRepertoire HTBI primers to construct TCR beta libraries. TCRdb itself trimmed the public reads at Q25 with fastp, ran MiXCR and retained productive beta chains. Each record represents a unique CDR3 protein, reported with the most common genes and DNA among its rows. Recorded for this sample are about 210,000 distinct CDR3 sequences; roughly 19% of them occurred a single time. Together, the top ten hold approximately 12% of the sample. The intended sense of this specimen's time point label: newly diagnosed GD, antithyroid drugs for less than 3 months. For both TCR sequencing and RNA sequencing, RNA was extracted from PBMCs using TRIzol.

The sample also formed part of further work on T cells in Graves' hyperthyroidism and ophthalmopathy.

The sample consisted of peripheral blood mononuclear cells (PBMCs), taken at new diagnosis, from a patient treated with antithyroid drugs. The receptor source for this set is a woman aged 25 to 45 with Graves disease. Donor details come from another sample of the same person, matched by shared clones.

This clonotype was found many times. V is TRBV28 and J is TRBJ1-4; 7 bases line up with TRBD1. The CDR3 spans 15 residues. Germline lookup yields CDR1 MDHEN and CDR2 SYDVKM. The junction had 16 bases not matched to a gene; V was cut back by 5 bases and J by 13 bases. CDR3 sequence (DNA): TGTGCCAGCAGTAAATCGACAGGGAACCGCCTCGGACTGTTTTTT. Translating gives CASSKSTGNRLGLFF.

This clonotype showed up many times. The gene calls are TRBV28 and TRBJ1-5; D is unclear. Germline values: CDR1 MDHEN, CDR2 SYDVKM. There are 12 residues in the CDR3. Trimming removed 4 bases at V and 0 bases at J, with 1 base between. CDR3 DNA sequence: TGTGCCAGCAGTTATAGCAATCAGCCCCAGCATTTT. Protein sequence: CASSYSNQPQHF.

This chain links TRBV2 with TRBJ1-1; D remains unclear. Looked up from germline, CDR1 is SNHLY and CDR2 is FYNNEI. This CDR3 spans 11 amino acids. Trimming removed 9 bases at V and 5 bases at J, with 10 bases between. The chain's CDR3 is CASLSGTEAFF. The CDR3, as DNA: TGTGCCAGTCTCAGTGGAACTGAAGCTTTCTTT.

This clonotype has a handful of counts. This sequence joins TRBV7-2 and TRBJ2-3, with D unresolved. The CDR3 is made up of 15 amino acids. Trimming shortened V by 5 bases and J by 0 bases, and 12 bases separated the two germline ends. CDR1 is SGHTA, CDR2 FQGNSA, per germline. This chain's CDR3 is CASSPRSLSTDTQYF. In DNA form, the CDR3 reads TGTGCCAGCAGCCCGAGGAGTCTTAGCACAGATACGCAGTATTTT.

This clonotype was counted ten times or more. The chain joins TRBV28 to TRBJ2-3, with 9 bases fitting TRBD1. V lost 5 bases, J lost 1 base, and 1 base stayed unmatched. This CDR3 has 14 amino acids. Germline CDR1 reads MDHEN; CDR2 reads SYDVKM. CDR3 nucleotide sequence: TGTGCCAGCAGTAGACAGGGGGGCACAGATACGCAGTATTTT. This sequence encodes CASSRQGGTDTQYF.

This clonotype showed up just once. The chain joins TRBV2 to TRBJ2-3; perhaps TRBD2 as D (6 bases). This CDR3 contains 14 residues. V lost 6 bases to trimming and J lost 4 bases, with 14 bases between them. CDR1 SNHLY and CDR2 FYNNEI come from the germline V gene. DNA of the CDR3: TGTGCCAGCAGGAGGGGACTCGCCGCAGATACGCAGTATTTT. It translates to CASRRGLAADTQYF.

Many counts were recorded for this clonotype. This chain uses TRBV19 with TRBJ1-2, with D unresolved. Per the germline V gene, CDR1 is LNHDA and CDR2 is SQIVND (reference sequence). V was clipped by 6 bases and J by 4 bases, with 18 bases between them. This CDR3 has 15 amino acids. In nucleotides, the CDR3 is TGTGCCAGTAGCCGCCCTGGCAGGACCCCCTATGGCTACACCTTC. Its protein is CASSRPGRTPYGYTF.

This clonotype came up a few times. Being one base from a much bigger clone, this may be a read error. V usage is TRBV2 and J usage is TRBJ2-1; D may be TRBD1 (6 bases). This CDR3 is 15 amino acids long. The ends were cut back, 5 bases at V and 0 bases at J, with 11 bases in the middle. Germline V gene data show CDR1 as SNHLY and CDR2 as FYNNEI. The CDR3 spells CASSQAGDSYNEQFF. The CDR3 DNA sequence: TGTGCCAGCAGTCAGGCAGGGGACTCCTACAATGAGCAGTTCTTC.

This clonotype came up a few times. A read error may explain this, as a much larger clone is one base away. This CDR3 is missing its conserved last phenylalanine or tryptophan, likely due to a read error. V gene TRBV9 combines with J gene TRBJ2-5, with 7 nucleotides matching TRBD1. The CDR3 loop spans 15 amino acids. V trimming: 0 bases; J trimming: 1 base; junction bases outside the gene matches: 3. Germline-derived CDR1 and CDR2 are SGDLS and YYNGEE. CDR3 sequence (DNA): TGTGCCAGCAGCGTAGAACAGGGGCCCCAAGAGACCCAGTACCTC. It encodes CASSVEQGPQETQYL.

There are many counts of this clonotype. The V gene is TRBV19, the J gene TRBJ2-2; unclear D gene. Germline V gives CDR1 LNHDA, CDR2 SQIVND (reference sequence). Deletions cut 6 bases from V and 1 base from J, with 12 bases between. CDR3 length equals 15 residues. CDR3: CASSRALGNTGELFF. The CDR3, as DNA: TGTGCCAGTAGCCGGGCCCTAGGGAACACCGGGGAGCTGTTTTTT.

The chain recombines TRBV28 with TRBJ2-2; tentatively, D is TRBD1 (6 bases). V lost 8 bases to trimming and J lost 5 bases, with 12 bases between them. Germline CDR1 and CDR2: MDHEN and SYDVKM. The CDR3 covers 13 residues. The CDR3 protein is CASGKRGTGELFF. CDR3 DNA sequence: TGTGCCAGCGGTAAAAGGGGGACCGGGGAGCTGTTTTTT.

This clonotype was picked up many times. The CDR3, as DNA: TGCAGCGTTGAAGGGCGGTTCCAGGGAGCTTTCTTT. Protein product: CSVEGRFQGAFF. The rearrangement links TRBV29-1 to TRBJ1-1; the D gene is possibly TRBD1 (5 bases). V was clipped by 1 base and J by 10 bases, with 13 bases between them. The CDR3 loop spans 12 amino acids. The germline V gene has CDR1 SQVTM and CDR2 ANQGSEA. Variable domain in full (rest from reference TRBV29-1 and TRBJ1-1): SAVISQKPSRDICQRGTSLTIQCQVDSQVTMMFWYRQQPGQSLTLIATANQGSEATYESGFVIDKFPISRPNLTFSTLTVSNMSPEDSSIYLCSVEGRFQGAFFGQGTRLTVV.

As for this clonotype: The CDR3 carries no conserved terminal phenylalanine or tryptophan, so it likely arises from a read error. It is unclear where the CDR3 begins or ends on the DNA, so no DNA is shown, and the CDR3 is as TCRdb lists it. The genes are TRBV20-1 and TRBJ1-4. CDR1 and CDR2 from the germline V gene are DFQATT and SNEGSKA (reference sequence). The CDR3 is 13 amino acids in total, end residues counted. CDR3 sequence: CSALLATNEKLFL.

In its sample, this clonotype was seen a few times. This chain connects TRBV24-1 to TRBJ2-3, with no clear D. The CDR3 consists of 12 residues. In germline, CDR1 is KGHDR, CDR2 SFDVKD. Trimming left V 7 bases short and J 4 bases short, with 8 bases between. This chain's CDR3 is CATRGSADTQYF. CDR3 DNA: TGTGCCACCAGAGGTTCGGCAGATACGCAGTATTTT.

The chain is built from TRBV28 and TRBJ2-3, with 8 bases identical to TRBD1. The V segment lost 2 bases and the J segment 3 bases; nucleotides outside the gene matches: 4. This CDR3 has 15 amino acids. The germline gives CDR1 MDHEN, CDR2 SYDVKM. The CDR3 nucleotides read TGTGCCAGCAGTTTACCAGGGGGCAGTACAGATACGCAGTATTTT. Amino acids: CASSLPGGSTDTQYF.

This clonotype was seen repeatedly, ten times or more. The J gene is TRBJ1-1, the V gene TRBV18; 9 bases fit TRBD1. The J segment lost 0 bases and the V segment lost 4 bases, leaving 3 bases of the junction unmatched. The CDR3 spans 15 residues. CDR1 and CDR2 from the germline V gene are KGHSH and LQKENI. The CDR3 loop reads CASSRQGGMNTEAFF. The CDR3 nucleotides are TGTGCCAGCTCACGACAGGGGGGGATGAACACTGAAGCTTTCTTT.

The sample holds many counts of this clonotype. The V call is TRBV7-9, the J call TRBJ2-5, with TRBD1 matching 7 bases. CDR1 is SEHNR, CDR2 FQNEAQ, per germline (reference sequence). CDR3 size: 15 residues. Trimming cost V 5 bases and J 4 bases; bases outside gene matches: 10. In DNA, the CDR3 is TGTGCCAGCAGCCCGGGGACAGCGTTCGGAGAGACCCAGTACTTC. It translates to CASSPGTAFGETQYF. Drawing the rest from reference TRBV7-9 and TRBJ2-5, the complete variable domain is DTGVSQNPRHKITKRGQNVTFRCDPISEHNRLYWYRQTLGQGPEFLTYFQNEAQLEKSRLLSDRFSAERPKGSFSTLEIQRTEQGDSAMYLCASSPGTAFGETQYFGPGTRLLVL.

This clonotype was detected ten times or more. V and J are TRBV30 and TRBJ1-5; maybe TRBD1 (6 bases). Per the germline V gene, CDR1 is GTSNPN and CDR2 is SVGIG (reference sequence). Trimming left V 1 base short and J 4 bases short, with 11 bases between. The CDR3 sequence is 14 residues long. In nucleotides, the CDR3 is TGTGCCTGGAGTGGGACAGCGGCTAATCAGCCCCAGCATTTT. This sequence encodes CAWSGTAANQPQHF. The full variable domain, rest sourced from reference TRBV30 and TRBJ1-5, is SQTIHQWPATLVQPVGSPLSLECTVEGTSNPNLYWYRQAAGRGLQLLFYSVGIGQISSEVPQNLSASRPQDRQFILSSKKLLLSDSGFYLCAWSGTAANQPQHFGDGTRLSIL.

The table lists this clonotype with many counts. This chain connects TRBV25-1 to TRBJ1-5, with no clear D. The length of the CDR3 is 16 residues. Germline V gene lookup returns CDR1 MGHDK and CDR2 SYGVNS. Trimming removed 2 bases from V and 2 bases from J, with 13 bases in between. CDR3 protein: CASSEVGSWRNQPQHF. The CDR3 bases are TGTGCCAGCAGTGAAGTCGGCAGCTGGCGCAATCAGCCCCAGCATTTT.

Ten or more counts support this clonotype. The genes are TRBV7-6 and TRBJ2-1; 8 bases are shared with TRBD2. Per the germline V gene, CDR1 is SGHVS and CDR2 is FNYEAQ. This CDR3 spans 14 amino acids. V lost 8 bases to trimming and J lost 8 bases; unmatched junction nucleotides: 11. The CDR3 DNA is TGTGCCAGCGGCCAGCCGGGGGGGCAGCATGAGCAGTTCTTC. Amino acid sequence: CASGQPGGQHEQFF.

This clonotype was observed at least ten times. The chain is built from TRBV28 and TRBJ1-2; no reliable D call. The germline V and J ends were trimmed by 8 bases and 3 bases, with 7 bases remaining between them. The CDR3 contains 11 residues. Germline loops: CDR1 MDHEN, CDR2 SYDVKM. The DNA for the CDR3 is TGTGCCAGCGGTCCCTACTATGGCTACACCTTC. This translates into CASGPYYGYTF.

There are many counts of this clonotype. V is TRBV12-3 or TRBV12-4 and J is TRBJ2-3; D gene ambiguous. The V end was cut by 6 bases, the J end by 0 bases, with 7 bases between. CDR3 length: 13 amino acids. In DNA form, the CDR3 reads TGTGCCAGCAGCCCCAGCAGCACAGATACGCAGTATTTT. Its protein product is CASSPSSTDTQYF.

This clonotype was observed many times. V is TRBV6-2 or TRBV6-3 and J is TRBJ1-2; D is unresolved. The V and J ends lost 0 bases and 8 bases respectively, with 16 bases between them. The CDR3 is 15 amino acids. Germline V gene lookup returns CDR1 MNHEY and CDR2 SVGEGT. The CDR3 DNA reads TGTGCCAGCAGTTACTCGTCGGTCGCGGCCTGGGGCTACACCTTC. Translation: CASSYSSVAAWGYTF.

V and J are TRBV28 and TRBJ1-2, with D possibly matching TRBD1 (5 bases). V lost 10 bases and J lost 5, with 17 bases in between. The CDR3 length is 13 residues. Per germline, CDR1 MDHEN and CDR2 SYDVKM. The DNA for the CDR3 is TGTGCCAACCCGGGGGGGGGGATTTATGGCTACACCTTC. Its protein product is CANPGGGIYGYTF.

Ten or more counts support this clonotype. The genes are TRBV15 and TRBJ2-5; weak D call: TRBD2 (5 bases). Germline CDR1 reads LNHNV; CDR2 reads YYDKDF (reference sequence). The CDR3 is made up of 14 amino acids. V shed 0 bases and J shed 3 bases, with 8 bases lying between them. The CDR3 DNA reads as TGTGCCACCAGCAGAGATACGGGGAAAGAGACCCAGTACTTC. Protein product: CATSRDTGKETQYF. The entire variable domain, with the rest obtained from reference TRBV15 and TRBJ2-5, is as follows: DAMVIQNPRYQVTQFGKPVTLSCSQTLNHNVMYWYQQKSSQAPKLLFHYYDKDFNNEADTPDNFQSRRPNTSFCFLDIRSPGLGDTAMYLCATSRDTGKETQYFGPGTRLLVL.